This TCR beta chain was captured by sequencing in a study of blood T cell repertoires in COVID-19. Background on the study: COVID-19 samples, acute and convalescent, were from the United States, Italy and Spain. From T cells, B-cell-depleted T cells, or PBMCs came the material, which was cDNA or gDNA.

Patients in Seattle were enrolled during active infection, then followed longitudinally. Germline CDR1 reads KGHSH; CDR2 reads LQKENI. The CDR3 is made up of 16 amino acids. Trimming stripped 0 bases from V and 6 bases from J, with 12 bases between. Sequencing was performed with immunoSEQ multiplex PCR; in TCRdb, only in-frame clones are kept and a portion is missing. The table shows roughly 330,000 clones, with 80% to 90% occurring only once. The receptor's source is a man younger than 40 with COVID-19, enrolled during active disease. The sequenced material came from peripheral blood. The chain has TRBV18 and TRBJ2-6, with D maybe TRBD1 (6 bases). The CDR3 DNA follows: TGTGCCAGCTCACCACCGCGGCAGGGGACGGCCAACGTCCTGACTTTC. Encoded protein: CASSPPRQGTANVLTF.